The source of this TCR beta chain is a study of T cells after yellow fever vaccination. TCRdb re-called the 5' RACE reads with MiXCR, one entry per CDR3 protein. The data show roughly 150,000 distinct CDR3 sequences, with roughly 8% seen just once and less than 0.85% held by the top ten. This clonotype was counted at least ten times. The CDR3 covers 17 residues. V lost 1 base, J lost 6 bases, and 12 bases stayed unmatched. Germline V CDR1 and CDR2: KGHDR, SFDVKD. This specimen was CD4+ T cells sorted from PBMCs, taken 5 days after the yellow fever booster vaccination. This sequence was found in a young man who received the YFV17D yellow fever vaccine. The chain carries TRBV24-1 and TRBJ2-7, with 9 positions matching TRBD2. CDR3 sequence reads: CATSDFQREAPKAEQYF. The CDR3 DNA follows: TGTGCCACCAGTGATTTCCAGCGGGAGGCCCCCAAGGCCGAGCAGTACTTC.